The 7 T cell receptor beta chains below were found in one sample sequenced in a study of blood T cell repertoires in COVID-19 (dated by TCRdb to the early 2020s). The library came from the immunoSEQ multiplex PCR assay. Here the immuneACCESS table is served through TCRdb, limited to in-frame sequences with V and J called. Missing clones are a known gap in these copies; in checked studies unresolved V genes cover under half, and the rest lacks a known reason. This sample comprises roughly 230,000 clones, roughly 89% of them detected only once. 4% to 5% of the sample belongs to the ten largest clones. Sequences were obtained from peripheral blood. These receptors all stem from a woman aged 40 to 49 who had recovered from COVID-19.

The chain recombines TRBV19 with TRBJ2-1; TRBD2 matches at 10 bases. Per germline, CDR1 LNHDA and CDR2 SQIVND (reference sequence). V dropped 3 bases and J dropped 8; count of bases not matched to a gene: 7. The CDR3 length is 15 residues. The CDR3 nucleotides are TGTGCCAGTAGTATCGGTCTAGCGGGAGTCGATGAGCAGTTCTTC. Residues: CASSIGLAGVDEQFF. Full variable domain (rest looked up from reference TRBV19 and TRBJ2-1): DGGITQSPKYLFRKEGQNVTLSCEQNLNHDAMYWYRQDPGQGLRLIYYSQIVNDFQKGDIAEGYSVSREKKESFPLTVTSAQKNPTAFYLCASSIGLAGVDEQFFGPGTRLTVL.

This rearrangement joins TRBV5-5 to TRBJ2-1; 7 nucleotides line up with TRBD2. The CDR3 loop spans 14 amino acids. CDR1 is SGHKS and CDR2 is YYEKEE in the germline V gene (reference sequence). V was clipped by 7 bases and J by 6 bases; unmatched bases: 10. DNA of the CDR3: TGTGCCAGCTCCCTTGCTAGCGGATTCAATGAGCAGTTCTTC. Its protein is CASSLASGFNEQFF.

The chain has TRBV27 and TRBJ1-5; TRBD1 agrees at 7 bases. This CDR3 has 14 residues. Per the germline V gene, CDR1 is MNHEY and CDR2 is SMNVEV (reference sequence). V lost 7 bases and J lost 2; bases outside the gene matches: 5. The chain's CDR3 is CASTTGTGNQPQHF. Written as DNA, the CDR3 is TGTGCCAGCACCACCGGGACAGGCAATCAGCCCCAGCATTTT.

The rearrangement joins TRBV7-9 to TRBJ2-1; 9 nucleotides line up with TRBD2. The CDR3 length is 18 residues. After removal of 5 bases from V and 7 bases from J, the junction contained 18 bases not matched to a gene. CDR1 and CDR2 (germline): SEHNR, FQNEAQ (reference sequence). The DNA of the CDR3 is TGTGCCAGCAGCCGCCACGGCTGGCGGGAGGGCTCGGGGAATGAGCAGTTCTTC. Translating gives CASSRHGWREGSGNEQFF. Full variable domain (outside the CDR3, taken from reference TRBV7-9 and TRBJ2-1): DTGVSQNPRHKITKRGQNVTFRCDPISEHNRLYWYRQTLGQGPEFLTYFQNEAQLEKSRLLSDRFSAERPKGSFSTLEIQRTEQGDSAMYLCASSRHGWREGSGNEQFFGPGTRLTVL.

CDR3 residues: CASSEGRGFEQYF. The CDR3 nucleotides are TGTGCCAGCAGTGAAGGTAGGGGATTCGAGCAGTACTTC. The chain carries TRBV25-1 and TRBJ2-7; the D gene is possibly TRBD1 (5 bases). Trimming stripped 2 bases from V and 6 bases from J, with 11 bases between. The CDR3 consists of 13 residues. Germline assignment: CDR1 MGHDK and CDR2 SYGVNS.

V gene TRBV3-1 (or the pseudogene TRBV3-2) combines with J gene TRBJ2-1; 8 nucleotides match TRBD1. This CDR3 has 18 residues. Germline V lookup: CDR1 LGHDT, CDR2 YNNKEL (reference sequence). The junction had 12 bases not matched to a gene; V was cut back by 5 bases and J by 0 bases. In DNA form, the CDR3 reads TGTGCCAGCAGCAACGGTCAGGGGGCTGGAGTCTCCTACAATGAGCAGTTCTTC. This codes for CASSNGQGAGVSYNEQFF.

The genes are TRBV5-4 and TRBJ1-2; 8 bases line up with TRBD1. V was pared by 1 base and J by 4 bases, with 9 bases of the junction left unmatched. This CDR3 has 16 residues. CDR1 and CDR2 (germline): SGHNT, YYREEE (reference sequence). The CDR3 coding sequence is TGTGCCAGCAGCTTGCCAGGACAGGGACCTCTCTATGGCTACACCTTC. Its translation: CASSLPGQGPLYGYTF.